The T cell receptor (beta chain) under discussion was sequenced for a study of response to subunit inactivated influenza vaccine. The CDR3 contains 13 residues. The V gene end was trimmed by 8 bases and the J gene end by 14 bases; junction bases not matched to a gene: 14. CDR1 and CDR2 (germline): SEHNR, FQNEAQ (reference sequence). Regarding the study as a whole: T cells newly recruited by each seasonal influenza vaccination are few, the authors suggested.

This clonotype was detected ten times or more. Its matching antigen is unknown. MiXCR, applied by TCRdb to the RT-PCR reads, yields one record per CDR3 protein. This sample has approximately 570,000 distinct CDR3 sequences, with around 8% found just once. The chain couples TRBV7-9 to TRBJ2-1; TRBD2 aligns across 8 bases. The sequence was collected from a man between 50 and 75 years old who received an inactivated influenza vaccine. The specimen was PBMCs from blood, collected approximately 25 months after vaccination. In DNA, the CDR3 is TGTGCCAGCTCTTTCTCAGCGGGAGACACTGAGTTCTTC. Residues: CASSFSAGDTEFF.